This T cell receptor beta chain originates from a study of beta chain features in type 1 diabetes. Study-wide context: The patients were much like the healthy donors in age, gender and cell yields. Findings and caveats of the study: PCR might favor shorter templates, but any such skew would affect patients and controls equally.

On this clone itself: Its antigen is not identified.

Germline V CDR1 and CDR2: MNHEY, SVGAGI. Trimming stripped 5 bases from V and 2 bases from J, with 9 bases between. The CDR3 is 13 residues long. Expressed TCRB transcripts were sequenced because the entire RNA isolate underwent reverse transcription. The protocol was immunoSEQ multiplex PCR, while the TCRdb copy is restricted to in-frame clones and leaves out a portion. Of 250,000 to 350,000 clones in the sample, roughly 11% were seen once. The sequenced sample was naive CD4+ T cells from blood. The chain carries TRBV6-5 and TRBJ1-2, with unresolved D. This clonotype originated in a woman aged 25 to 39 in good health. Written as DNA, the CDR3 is TGTGCCAGCAGTCCCCGAGAAAACTATGGCTACACCTTC. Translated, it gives CASSPRENYGYTF.